A selection of T cell receptor beta chains follows, all from one sample in a study of shared clonotypes between healthy human individuals. Assay: immunoSEQ multiplex PCR; the TCRdb copy retains only in-frame clones and omits some. This sample carries roughly 550,000 clones, around 95% of them seen once, and the ten largest clones take around 0.097%. Specimen: naive CD8+ T cells sorted from blood. Receptor source: a woman in her thirties in good health. Both conserved end residues are part of each CDR3. The D gene is left open where the match is weak. A clone size is listed for some rows: how often the clone was seen (once, few, many), or a class if it is expanded.

cdr3_length	d_call	clone_size	v_call	j_call	cdr3_aa	cdr3_nt
16	NA	NA	TRBV10-1	TRBJ2-7	CASSEGTRYQSYEQYF	TGCGCCAGCAGTGAGGGGACAAGATACCAGTCCTACGAGCAGTACTTC
14	NA	NA	TRBV2	TRBJ2-1	CASSTSGYYNEQFF	TGTGCCAGCAGTACAAGCGGGTATTACAATGAGCAGTTCTTC
17	NA	NA	TRBV1	TRBJ2-7	CTSSQEAGLAGANEQYF	TGCACCAGCAGCCAAGAAGCGGGACTAGCGGGTGCCAACGAGCAGTACTTC
19	NA	NA	TRBV28	TRBJ1-5	CASSSFQGIRVWGNQPQHF	TGTGCCAGCAGTTCATTCCAGGGGATTAGGGTTTGGGGCAATCAGCCCCAGCATTTT
13	NA	NA	TRBV28	TRBJ2-7	CASSSPSAYEQYF	TGTGCCAGCAGTTCCCCTAGCGCCTACGAGCAGTACTTC
14	NA	NA	TRBV7-9	TRBJ2-1	CASSLAGTHNEQFF	TGTGCCAGCAGCTTAGCAGGGACCCACAATGAGCAGTTCTTC
16	NA	NA	TRBV29-1	TRBJ1-3	CSAIPGLESSGNTIYF	TGCAGCGCGATTCCGGGCCTAGAGTCTTCTGGAAACACCATATATTTT
16	NA	NA	TRBV27	TRBJ1-4	CASSPLWGANNEKLFF	TGTGCCAGCAGTCCCCTGTGGGGGGCTAATAATGAAAAACTGTTTTTT
15	NA	NA	TRBV2	TRBJ1-2	CASNIKVGGQLGYTF	TGTGCCAGCAACATAAAGGTGGGGGGGCAACTTGGCTACACCTTC
13	NA	NA	TRBV5-4	TRBJ2-7	CASSPDNSYEQYF	TGTGCCAGCAGCCCCGACAACTCCTACGAGCAGTACTTC
14	NA	NA	TRBV28	TRBJ1-6	CASSLTEYNSPLHF	TGTGCCAGCAGTCTTACAGAGTATAATTCACCCCTCCACTTT
14	TRBD2	NA	TRBV11-1	TRBJ2-7	CASSLRTSGSTSVF	TGTGCCAGCAGCTTACGGACTAGCGGGAGTACCTCTGTCTTC
15	NA	NA	TRBV5-1	TRBJ2-5	CASSLYGGYQETQYF	TGCGCCAGCAGCTTGTATGGGGGGTACCAAGAGACCCAGTACTTC
15	NA	NA	TRBV15	TRBJ1-1	CATSRDRDSNTEAFF	TGTGCCACCAGCAGAGATCGTGACTCTAACACTGAAGCTTTCTTT
14	TRBD1	NA	TRBV5-6	TRBJ1-1	CASSLVGQGFEAFF	TGTGCCAGCAGCTTGGTGGGACAGGGGTTTGAAGCTTTCTTT
14	NA	NA	TRBV19	TRBJ2-7	CASSITGYYDEQYF	TGTGCCAGTAGTATAACGGGCTACTACGACGAGCAGTACTTC
15	NA	NA	TRBV5-1	TRBJ2-7	CASSSRGDKTYEQYF	TGCGCCAGCAGCTCCCGGGGGGACAAGACCTACGAGCAGTACTTC
16	TRBD2	NA	TRBV4-1	TRBJ2-5	CASSPGLAGGQETQYF	TGCGCCAGCAGCCCTGGACTAGCGGGAGGGCAAGAGACCCAGTACTTC
14	TRBD1	NA	TRBV9	TRBJ2-5	CASSVGDSQETQYF	TGTGCCAGCAGCGTGGGGGACAGCCAAGAGACCCAGTACTTC
15	NA	NA	TRBV7-8	TRBJ2-2	CASRGVRGGTGELFF	TGTGCCAGCAGGGGCGTGCGGGGAGGTACCGGGGAGCTGTTTTTT
14	NA	NA	TRBV27	TRBJ1-1	CASSSPGDRPEAFF	TGTGCCAGCAGTTCTCCAGGGGATAGGCCTGAAGCTTTCTTT
15	NA	NA	TRBV27	TRBJ2-7	CASSLMGNLPHEQYF	TGTGCCAGCAGCCTAATGGGGAACCTCCCCCACGAGCAGTACTTC
16	NA	once	TRBV27	TRBJ2-7	CASSFSQGRVTYEQYF	TGTGCCAGCAGCTTTTCACAGGGGAGGGTCACCTACGAGCAGTACTTC
16	NA	NA	TRBV2	TRBJ1-1	CASIERWDKLNTEAFF	TGTGCCAGCATAGAACGGTGGGACAAATTGAACACTGAAGCTTTCTTT
15	TRBD2	NA	TRBV27	TRBJ2-7	CASSLGSGKYYEQYF	TGTGCCAGCAGTTTAGGGAGCGGGAAGTACTACGAGCAGTACTTC
14	NA	NA	TRBV6-5	TRBJ2-7	CASSTEDSRNEQYF	TGTGCCAGCAGTACTGAGGACAGTCGGAACGAGCAGTACTTC
11	NA	NA	TRBV5-4	TRBJ2-5	CASSSVKTQYF	TGTGCCAGCAGCTCAGTAAAGACCCAGTACTTC
13	NA	NA	TRBV28	TRBJ2-1	CASSFRVWDEQFF	TGTGCCAGCAGTTTCCGGGTATGGGATGAGCAGTTCTTC
18	NA	NA	TRBV5-4	TRBJ2-1	CASSGGNIRRDSYNEQFF	TGTGCCAGCAGCGGAGGAAATATAAGGCGGGACTCCTACAATGAGCAGTTCTTC
15	TRBD1	NA	TRBV27	TRBJ1-2	CASATGTGGDYGYTF	TGTGCCAGCGCCACCGGGACAGGGGGCGACTATGGCTACACCTTC
17	NA	NA	TRBV6-1	TRBJ2-1	CASSEEPGQNPYNEQFF	TGTGCCAGCAGTGAAGAACCTGGGCAGAATCCCTACAATGAGCAGTTCTTC
18	NA	NA	TRBV4-2	TRBJ2-7	CASSQEVLYEGLRYEQYF	TGTGCCAGCAGCCAAGAGGTGTTGTATGAGGGGTTACGGTACGAGCAGTACTTC
14	NA	NA	TRBV13	TRBJ1-1	CASSSPMSYLGAFF	TGTGCCAGCAGCTCCCCGATGTCTTACCTCGGGGCTTTCTTT
15	TRBD2	NA	TRBV28	TRBJ2-1	CASLLAGGPGYEQFF	TGTGCCAGCTTACTAGCGGGAGGGCCTGGATATGAGCAGTTCTTC
13	TRBD2	NA	TRBV5-5	TRBJ2-7	CASSLGLVGEQYF	TGTGCCAGCAGCTTAGGACTAGTAGGCGAGCAGTACTTC
10	NA	NA	TRBV7-9	TRBJ1-1	CATYRAEAFF	TGTGCCACTTACAGGGCCGAAGCTTTCTTT
15	TRBD1	NA	TRBV5-1	TRBJ1-1	CASSLDQGARTEAFF	TGCGCCAGCAGCTTGGATCAGGGGGCGCGAACTGAAGCTTTCTTT
13	NA	NA	TRBV2	TRBJ2-7	CASSGSFAHEQYF	TGTGCCAGCAGTGGGTCTTTTGCCCACGAGCAGTACTTC
12	NA	NA	TRBV6-1	TRBJ2-3	CASSELVDTQYF	TGTGCCAGCAGTGAATTGGTAGATACGCAGTATTTT
17	TRBD2	NA	TRBV27	TRBJ2-2	CASSWGTSGSRTGELFF	TGTGCCAGCAGTTGGGGGACTAGCGGGAGTAGGACCGGGGAGCTGTTTTTT
15	NA	NA	TRBV7-8	TRBJ2-7	CASSSTFGAIREQYF	TGTGCCAGCAGCTCCACATTTGGGGCGATAAGGGAGCAGTACTTC
15	NA	NA	TRBV19	TRBJ1-5	CASSGNENSNQPQHF	TGTGCCAGTAGTGGAAATGAGAACAGCAATCAGCCCCAGCATTTT
13	NA	NA	TRBV7-9	TRBJ2-5	CASSFAYWETQYF	TGTGCCAGCAGCTTCGCATACTGGGAGACCCAGTACTTC
14	TRBD1	few	TRBV30	TRBJ1-1	CAWNRDSENTEAFF	TGTGCCTGGAACCGGGACAGCGAGAACACTGAAGCTTTCTTT
13	NA	NA	TRBV27	TRBJ2-7	CASSFGLGYEQYF	TGTGCCAGCAGTTTTGGTTTGGGCTACGAGCAGTACTTC
16	NA	NA	TRBV6-4	TRBJ2-1	CASSDSAEGVDNEQFF	TGTGCCAGCAGTGACTCGGCGGAGGGCGTAGACAATGAGCAGTTCTTC
13	NA	NA	TRBV7-9	TRBJ1-1	CASSLESSRLAFF	TGTGCCAGCAGCTTGGAGTCCAGCCGACTAGCTTTCTTT
13	NA	few	TRBV30	TRBJ2-7	CAWSMAGHYEQYF	TGTGCCTGGAGTATGGCAGGGCACTACGAGCAGTACTTC
14	NA	NA	TRBV19	TRBJ1-1	CASSTPGWNTEAFF	TGTGCCAGTAGTACCCCAGGGTGGAACACTGAAGCTTTCTTT
15	TRBD2	NA	TRBV7-9	TRBJ2-1	CASSLVSGGGGEQFF	TGTGCCAGCAGCTTAGTGTCGGGAGGGGGAGGTGAGCAGTTCTTC
16	TRBD1	NA	TRBV15	TRBJ2-1	CATSRGRDRGFNEQFF	TGTGCCACCAGCAGAGGACGGGACAGGGGTTTCAATGAGCAGTTCTTC
14	NA	NA	TRBV19	TRBJ2-1	CASSDHIPYNEQFF	TGTGCCAGTAGTGACCACATTCCTTACAATGAGCAGTTCTTC
14	NA	NA	TRBV7-9	TRBJ2-5	CASSLVTPRETQYF	TGTGCCAGCAGCTTAGTTACACCAAGGGAGACCCAGTACTTC
15	TRBD1	NA	TRBV5-1	TRBJ2-3	CASSLEGQITDTQYF	TGCGCCAGCAGCTTGGAGGGACAGATCACAGATACGCAGTATTTT
16	TRBD2	once	TRBV4-2	TRBJ2-1	CASSKTGLASYNEQFF	TGTGCCAGCAGTAAGACGGGACTAGCGTCTTACAATGAGCAGTTCTTC
14	NA	NA	TRBV11-1	TRBJ2-7	CASSLAGQYYEQYF	TGTGCCAGCAGCTTAGCGGGGCAGTATTACGAGCAGTACTTC
13	NA	NA	TRBV5-1	TRBJ1-1	CASSSEGLTEAFF	TGCGCCAGCAGCTCGGAAGGGTTAACTGAAGCTTTCTTT
14	TRBD1	NA	TRBV5-1	TRBJ2-7	CASSLGDRDDEQYF	TGCGCCAGCAGCTTGGGGGACAGGGACGACGAGCAGTACTTC
16	NA	once	TRBV11-1	TRBJ1-1	CASSPPTWGTNTEAFF	TGTGCCAGCAGCCCCCCAACATGGGGGACGAACACTGAAGCTTTCTTT